The 32 T cell receptor beta chains below all came from one sample that was sequenced in a study of beta chain features in type 1 diabetes. The sequenced template was cDNA made from the entire isolated RNA. Only in-frame clones appear in the TCRdb table, and some are missing; sequencing was by immunoSEQ multiplex PCR. The sample includes around 56,000 clones, 52% of them seen just once. No cognate antigen is known for these TCRs. Whole-study results and caveats: In all four CD4+ subsets, TCRB CDR3 length was significantly, moderately reduced in type 1 diabetes.

The sequenced material came from Tregs from blood. The receptor set was obtained from a woman aged 40 to 50 with type 1 diabetes.

The V gene is TRBV5-6, the J gene TRBJ2-1; 9 nucleotides align to TRBD2. J was trimmed by 8 bases and V by 5 bases; bases with no gene match: 17. The CDR3 spans 17 residues. From germline, CDR1 is SGHDT and CDR2 YYEEEE. The CDR3 reads CASSLPRTGLAYYEQFF. The CDR3 region has the DNA TGTGCCAGCAGTCTTCCACGGACCGGACTAGCGTATTATGAGCAGTTCTTC.

J is TRBJ2-1 and V is TRBV7-2, with 9 bases matching TRBD2. The CDR3 totals 15 residues. Germline V gene data show CDR1 as SGHTA and CDR2 as FQGNSA. The junction had 6 bases not matched to a gene; V was cut back by 3 bases and J by 6 bases. The CDR3 sequence: CASSLVGGGGNEQFF. CDR3 sequence (DNA): TGTGCCAGCAGCTTGGTTGGCGGGGGGGGCAATGAGCAGTTCTTC.

The rearrangement links TRBV6-1 to TRBJ1-1; a possible D gene is TRBD1 (5 bases). V lost 6 bases, J lost 3 bases, and 17 bases lay in between. From germline, CDR1 is MNHNS and CDR2 SASEGT. The CDR3 is 15 residues long. The CDR3: CASSNPGRGDTEAFF. The CDR3 nucleotides read TGTGCCAGCAGCAACCCAGGGCGGGGGGACACTGAAGCTTTCTTT.

This clone came up a few times. This chain uses TRBV28 with TRBJ1-2; the match to TRBD1 covers 7 bases. CDR3 length: 15 residues. The V and J ends lost 3 bases and 8 bases, in that order; junction bases with no gene match: 12. Germline assignment: CDR1 MDHEN and CDR2 SYDVKM. The CDR3 loop is CASSFLDRAYRGYTF. CDR3 nucleotide sequence: TGTGCCAGCAGTTTCCTCGACAGGGCCTATAGAGGCTACACCTTC.

This clone was detected only once. This chain uses TRBV6-4 with TRBJ2-3; 9 bases are shared with TRBD2. The CDR3 has 15 residues. CDR1 and CDR2 from the germline V gene are MRHNA and SNTAGT. The V and J ends lost 8 bases and 1 base, in that order; junction bases with no gene match: 7. The CDR3 is CASAPGLAGTDTQYF. Written as DNA, the CDR3 is TGTGCCAGCGCCCCGGGACTAGCAGGCACAGATACGCAGTATTTT.

This chain joins TRBV4-1 and TRBJ1-5; D perhaps matches TRBD1 (5 bases). The CDR3 runs to 14 residues. Germline CDR1 is MGHRA and CDR2 is YSYEKL. The germline V and J ends were trimmed by 0 bases and 7 bases, with 10 bases remaining between them. CDR3 amino acids: CASSQEQGRQPQHF. CDR3 in DNA: TGCGCCAGCAGCCAAGAGCAGGGCCGGCAGCCCCAGCATTTT.

This clone came up a few times. The chain links TRBV28 to TRBJ2-7; 12 nucleotides line up with TRBD2. This CDR3 is 17 amino acids long. The V gene end was trimmed by 5 bases and the J gene end by 3 bases; junction bases not matched to a gene: 11. From germline, CDR1 is MDHEN and CDR2 SYDVKM. In DNA, the CDR3 is TGTGCCAGCAGTCCCGACACTAGCGGGAGGCTATACTACGAGCAGTACTTC. Its protein is CASSPDTSGRLYYEQYF.

This chain connects TRBV5-1 to TRBJ2-2; the match to TRBD2 covers 7 bases. Trimming took 5 bases from V and 4 from J; bases not matched to a gene: 8. There are 15 residues in the CDR3. Germline CDR1 SGHRS, CDR2 YFSETQ. This CDR3 is CASSPGLDSTGELFF. In nucleotides, the CDR3 is TGCGCCAGCAGTCCCGGACTAGATAGCACCGGGGAGCTGTTTTTT.

This clone came up a few times. This chain uses TRBV7-9 with TRBJ1-1; unclear D gene. Looked up from germline, CDR1 is SEHNR and CDR2 is FQNEAQ (reference sequence). The CDR3 is 14 amino acids. The V end lost 5 bases, the J end lost 3 bases, and 13 bases lay between the germline ends. The CDR3 loop is CASSRSRSDTEAFF. CDR3 nucleotide sequence: TGTGCCAGCAGCCGAAGCAGGTCCGACACTGAAGCTTTCTTT.

The J gene is TRBJ1-2, the V gene TRBV6-1; D gene ambiguous. The V gene's germline CDR1 is MNHNS and CDR2 SASEGT. V lost 6 bases and J lost 3, with 14 bases in between. The CDR3 totals 14 residues. CDR3 residues: CASSLRGGYYGYTF. The CDR3 DNA reads TGTGCCAGCAGCCTCCGGGGAGGGTACTATGGCTACACCTTC.

This clone was found a few times. This rearrangement joins TRBV6-6 to TRBJ1-5; D may be TRBD1 (5 bases). The CDR3 is 13 residues long. Trimming removed 7 bases from V and 7 bases from J, with 14 bases in between. CDR1 is MNHNY and CDR2 is SVGAGI in the germline V gene (reference sequence). The CDR3: CASTGTQGQPQHF. The DNA of the CDR3 is TGTGCCAGCACCGGAACTCAGGGACAGCCCCAGCATTTT.

The chain combines TRBV5-8 with TRBJ2-3, with TRBD1 matching over 9 bases. V was clipped by 4 bases and J by 5 bases; unmatched bases: 11. The CDR3 is made up of 16 amino acids. CDR1 is SGHTS and CDR2 is YDEGEE in the germline V gene. The CDR3 reads CASSHRTGGRGDTQYF. CDR3 in DNA: TGTGCCAGCAGCCACCGAACAGGGGGCAGGGGAGATACGCAGTATTTT. The full variable domain, its missing parts supplied by reference TRBV5-8 and TRBJ2-3, is EAGVTQSPTHLIKTRGQQATLRCSPISGHTSVYWYQQALGLGLQFLLWYDEGEERNRGNFPPRFSGRQFPNYSSELNVNALELEDSALYLCASSHRTGGRGDTQYFGPGTRLTVL.

This sequence joins TRBV4-3 and TRBJ2-6; D is uncertain. Per germline, CDR1 LGHNA and CDR2 YSLEER. V gave up 0 bases and J gave up 7 bases, with 13 bases separating them. This CDR3 spans 16 amino acids. CDR3: CASSQEWRIVANVLTF. CDR3 DNA: TGCGCCAGCAGCCAAGAATGGCGGATTGTAGCCAACGTCCTGACTTTC.

This clone showed up just once. The genes are TRBV5-1 and TRBJ1-1; D is unclear. The CDR3 is made up of 14 amino acids. V dropped 0 bases and J dropped 8 bases, with 14 bases sitting between them. CDR1 is SGHRS, CDR2 YFSETQ, per germline. The CDR3 region is CASSLEDRGWEAFF. DNA of the CDR3: TGCGCCAGCAGCTTGGAAGATAGAGGGTGGGAAGCTTTCTTT.

A few counts support this clone. This rearrangement joins TRBV7-6 to TRBJ1-1, with D possibly matching TRBD1 (6 bases). This CDR3 has 13 amino acids. Germline CDR1 and CDR2: SGHVS and FNYEAQ. V was clipped by 5 bases and J by 5 bases, with 12 bases between them. The CDR3 spells CASSLKRGTEAFF. The DNA for the CDR3 is TGTGCCAGCAGCCTAAAAAGGGGGACTGAAGCTTTCTTT.

In its sample, this clone was seen a few times. For the CDR3, the DNA is TGTGCCAGCAGCGTTTTAGCGGGGGCTTCGGGAGAGACCCAGTACTTC. As protein: CASSVLAGASGETQYF. The rearrangement joins TRBV9 to TRBJ2-5; the match to TRBD2 covers 9 bases. The CDR3 is made up of 16 amino acids. V gave up 2 bases and J gave up 4 bases; unmatched junction bases: 9. Per the germline V gene, CDR1 is SGDLS and CDR2 is YYNGEE.

J is TRBJ2-7 and V is TRBV21-1; the table's TRBD1 call for D was not verified on the DNA. TRBV21-1 counts as a pseudogene. This CDR3 region has 17 residues. CDR3 nucleotides: TGTGCCAGCAGCAGGGGGGCGGGACAGGGCAGCTCCTACGAGCAGTACTTC. The encoded protein is CASSRGAGQGSSYEQYF.

This chain joins TRBV7-2 and TRBJ2-5; 11 bases are a match to TRBD1. The DNA end favors TRBJ2-7, so the J call may be wrong. The CDR3 covers 15 residues. Germline CDR1 and CDR2: SGHTA and FQGNSA. CDR3 sequence reads: CASSLRTGGTYEQYF. In DNA, the CDR3 is TGTGCCAGCAGCTTAAGGACAGGGGGCACCTACGAGCAGTACTTC.

The chain couples TRBV9 to TRBJ1-5, with 12 bases aligning to TRBD1. The CDR3 consists of 16 residues. V shed 0 bases, J shed 7 bases, and the junction held 5 bases outside the gene matches. Germline CDR1 is SGDLS and CDR2 is YYNGEE. CDR3 in DNA: TGTGCCAGCAGCGTAGGGGACAGGGGGCTGGGACAGCCCCAGCATTTT. Translated: CASSVGDRGLGQPQHF.

The V and J genes are TRBV7-2 and TRBJ2-5, with 8 bases lining up with TRBD2. The DNA end favors TRBJ2-7, so the J call may be wrong. The germline V gene has CDR1 SGHTA and CDR2 FQGNSA. CDR3 length: 17 amino acids. CDR3 DNA: TGTGCCAGCAGCCACTCCCAAACGGGAGGGTCGTCCTACGAGCAGTACTTC. Translated: CASSHSQTGGSSYEQYF.

V gene TRBV7-9 combines with J gene TRBJ2-1, with TRBD2 matching 12 bases. The CDR3 length is 13 residues. J lost 4 bases, V lost 8 bases, and 0 bases had no gene match. Per germline, CDR1 SEHNR and CDR2 FQNEAQ (reference sequence). The CDR3 here is CASGLAGYNEQFF. The DNA for the CDR3 is TGTGCCAGCGGACTAGCGGGGTACAATGAGCAGTTCTTC.

V is TRBV7-2 and J is TRBJ1-4, with 8 positions matching TRBD1. CDR1 is SGHTA and CDR2 is FQGNSA in the germline V gene. Trimming removed 5 bases from V and 0 bases from J; junction bases left unmatched: 2. This CDR3 region has 15 residues. In nucleotides, the CDR3 is TGTGCCAGCAGCACAGGGGGGGCAACTAATGAAAAACTGTTTTTT. Encoded protein: CASSTGGATNEKLFF.

The chain couples TRBV5-1 to TRBJ2-1; TRBD2 matches at 7 bases. The V gene's germline CDR1 is SGHRS and CDR2 YFSETQ. Trimming at V came to 4 bases and at J to 10 bases, leaving 5 bases not matched to a gene. The CDR3 is made up of 12 amino acids. Written as DNA, the CDR3 is TGCGCCAGCAGCCCTAGCGGTCCGGAGCAGTTCTTC. Translated, it gives CASSPSGPEQFF. The complete variable domain, with remaining parts taken from reference TRBV5-1 and TRBJ2-1, reads KAGVTQTPRYLIKTRGQQVTLSCSPISGHRSVSWYQQTPGQGLQFLFEYFSETQRNKGNFPGRFSGRQFSNSRSEMNVSTLELGDSALYLCASSPSGPEQFFGPGTRLTVL.

The gene calls are TRBV20-1 and TRBJ1-6, with no clear D. V lost 8 bases, J lost 13 bases, and 9 bases lay in between. The CDR3 totals 9 residues. Germline CDR1 and CDR2: DFQATT and SNEGSKA (reference sequence). The CDR3, as DNA: TGCAGTACCAGCGCGCCCCTCCACTTT. It yields the protein CSTSAPLHF.

The V gene is TRBV9, the J gene TRBJ2-6, with 7 bases fitting TRBD2. CDR3 length: 19 residues. V lost 4 bases, J lost 0 bases, and 13 bases stayed unmatched. Germline V lookup: CDR1 SGDLS, CDR2 YYNGEE. CDR3 sequence: CASSPGGNSWISGANVLTF. CDR3 in DNA: TGTGCCAGCAGCCCCGGGGGGAACAGTTGGATCTCTGGGGCCAACGTCCTGACTTTC.

The chain employs TRBV7-2 and TRBJ1-5, with D possibly being TRBD1 (5 bases). Germline V gene sequence: CDR1 SGHTA, CDR2 FQGNSA. With 10 bases removed from V and 6 bases from J, the gap between germline ends came to 16 bases. The CDR3 is 13 residues long. CDR3 residues: CATGTFGVQPQHF. In DNA, the CDR3 is TGTGCCACCGGGACTTTTGGGGTTCAGCCCCAGCATTTT.

This sequence joins TRBV28 and TRBJ2-7, with 9 bases identical to TRBD1. CDR1 is MDHEN and CDR2 is SYDVKM in the germline V gene. Unmatched junction bases numbered 13, after V lost 9 bases and J lost 7 bases. The CDR3 sequence is 14 residues long. The CDR3 region has the DNA TGTGCCAGTGGATCCGGGACAGGGCGAAAAGAGCAGTACTTC. This sequence encodes CASGSGTGRKEQYF.

This clone was seen repeatedly, ten times or more. CDR3 loop: CASSTRGAANYGYTF. The CDR3 nucleotides read TGTGCCAGCAGCACCCGTGGGGCCGCTAACTATGGCTACACCTTC. The V and J genes are TRBV4-2 and TRBJ1-2, with D possibly being TRBD1 (5 bases). Germline loops: CDR1 LGHNA, CDR2 YNFKEQ. The CDR3 consists of 15 residues. The V end lost 5 bases, the J end lost 0 bases, and 13 bases lay between the germline ends.

This clone was seen a handful of times. This sequence joins TRBV6-5 and TRBJ1-5; D gene ambiguous. V was trimmed by 4 bases and J by 7 bases, leaving 11 bases between them. The CDR3 covers 13 residues. Germline V gene data show CDR1 as MNHEY and CDR2 as SVGAGI. Here the CDR3 reads CASSSLGGQPQHF. The CDR3 nucleotides read TGTGCCAGCAGTTCTCTAGGAGGGCAGCCCCAGCATTTT.

The V and J genes are TRBV7-9 and TRBJ2-1; 12 positions agree with TRBD2. CDR1 is SEHNR and CDR2 is FQNEAQ in the germline V gene (reference sequence). CDR3 size: 17 residues. With 5 bases clipped from V and 5 bases from J, the junction kept 10 bases outside the gene matches. The CDR3 sequence: CASSPPPLAGGHNEQFF. CDR3 DNA: TGTGCCAGCAGCCCCCCGCCCCTAGCGGGAGGGCACAATGAGCAGTTCTTC.

This clone was seen a few times. CDR3 nucleotides: TGTGCCAGCAGCTTTAATTTGGCCTCCTACAATGAGCAGTTCTTC. This encodes CASSFNLASYNEQFF. The V call is TRBV7-3, the J call TRBJ2-1; D is undetermined. Trimming left V 3 bases short and J 0 bases short, with 9 bases between. CDR3 size: 15 residues. The germline V gene encodes CDR1 SGHTA and CDR2 FQGTGA.

V and J are TRBV4-2 and TRBJ1-1; the match to TRBD1 covers 7 bases. This CDR3 contains 16 residues. The V gene's germline CDR1 is LGHNA and CDR2 YNFKEQ. J lost 1 base, V lost 1 base, and 6 bases had no gene match. Written as DNA, the CDR3 is TGTGCCAGCAGCCAAGCCCCGGGACAGCAGAACACTGAAGCTTTCTTT. It translates to CASSQAPGQQNTEAFF.